The 4 T cell receptor beta chains below all came from one sample that was sequenced in a study of T cell changes during pregnancy in multiple sclerosis. The assay was immunoSEQ multiplex PCR, and TCRdb's table has in-frame clones only and misses some. This table holds about 30,000 clones, about 89% found once. Sequences were derived from CD8+ T cells from peripheral blood mononuclear cells, sampled in the second trimester of pregnancy. The receptors originated from a female donor with multiple sclerosis, enrolled in a pregnancy study.

The chain combines TRBV6-5 with TRBJ2-2; no reliable D call. The germline V gene encodes CDR1 MNHEY and CDR2 SVGAGI. With 4 bases removed from V and 4 bases from J, the gap between germline ends came to 7 bases. The CDR3 runs to 13 residues. The CDR3 sequence: CASSSDSTGELFF. The CDR3 nucleotides are TGTGCCAGCAGTTCTGACTCCACCGGGGAGCTGTTTTTT.

The V call is TRBV5-4, the J call TRBJ2-1; D gene uncertain. The CDR3 length is 14 residues. Germline CDR1 reads SGHNT; CDR2 reads YYREEE (reference sequence). Trimming took 0 bases from V and 7 from J, leaving 11 bases between them. The CDR3 is CASSLGISPNEQFF. The CDR3, as DNA: TGTGCCAGCAGCTTGGGGATTAGCCCAAATGAGCAGTTCTTC.

This clone was seen just once. This rearrangement joins TRBV27 to TRBJ1-1; D might be TRBD1 (6 bases). The CDR3 has 14 amino acids. Germline V gives CDR1 MNHEY, CDR2 SMNVEV (reference sequence). V shed 5 bases and J shed 4 bases, with 14 bases lying between them. Written as DNA, the CDR3 is TGTGCCAGCAGTGTAATTCGGGGGGCCACTGAAGCTTTCTTT. Translating gives CASSVIRGATEAFF.

This chain joins TRBV9 and TRBJ1-1, with a weak D call TRBD1 (6 bases). With 0 bases removed from V and 5 bases from J, the gap between germline ends came to 11 bases. Germline V gene sequence: CDR1 SGDLS, CDR2 YYNGEE. The CDR3 is 14 residues long. CDR3 coding DNA: TGTGCCAGCAGCGTAGGCGGGGGCAAAACTGAAGCTTTCTTT. Its protein product is CASSVGGGKTEAFF.